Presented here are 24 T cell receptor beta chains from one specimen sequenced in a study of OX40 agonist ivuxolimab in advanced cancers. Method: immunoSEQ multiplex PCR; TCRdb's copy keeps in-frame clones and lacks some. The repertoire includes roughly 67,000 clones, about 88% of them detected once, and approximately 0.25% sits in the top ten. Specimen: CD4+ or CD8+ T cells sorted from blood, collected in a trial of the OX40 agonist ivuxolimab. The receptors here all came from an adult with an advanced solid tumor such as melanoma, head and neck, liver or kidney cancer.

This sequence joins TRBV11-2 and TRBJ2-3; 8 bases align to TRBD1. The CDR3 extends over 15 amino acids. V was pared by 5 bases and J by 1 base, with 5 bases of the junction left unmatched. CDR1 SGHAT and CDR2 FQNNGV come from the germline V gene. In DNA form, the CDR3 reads TGTGCCAGCAGCCGCGAGGGACAGGGCACAGATACGCAGTATTTT. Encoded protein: CASSREGQGTDTQYF.

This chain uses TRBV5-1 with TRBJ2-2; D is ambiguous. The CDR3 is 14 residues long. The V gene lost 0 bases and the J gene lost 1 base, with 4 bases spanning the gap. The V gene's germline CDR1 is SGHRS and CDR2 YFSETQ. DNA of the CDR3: TGCGCCAGCAGCTTGGGACAGAACACCGGGGAGCTGTTTTTT. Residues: CASSLGQNTGELFF.

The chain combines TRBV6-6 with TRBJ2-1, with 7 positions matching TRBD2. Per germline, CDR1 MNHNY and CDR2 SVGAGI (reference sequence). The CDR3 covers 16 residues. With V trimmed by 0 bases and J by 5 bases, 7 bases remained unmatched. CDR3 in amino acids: CASSYSSRAGDNEQFF. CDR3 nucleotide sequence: TGTGCCAGCAGTTACTCGAGCAGGGCGGGAGACAATGAGCAGTTCTTC.

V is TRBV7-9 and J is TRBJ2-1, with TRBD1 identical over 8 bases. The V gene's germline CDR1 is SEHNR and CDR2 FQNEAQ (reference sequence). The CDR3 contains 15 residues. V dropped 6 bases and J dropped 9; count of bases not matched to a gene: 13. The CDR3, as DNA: TGTGCCAGCAGTCCACGGACAGGGCCTCAATTTGAGCAGTTCTTC. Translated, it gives CASSPRTGPQFEQFF.

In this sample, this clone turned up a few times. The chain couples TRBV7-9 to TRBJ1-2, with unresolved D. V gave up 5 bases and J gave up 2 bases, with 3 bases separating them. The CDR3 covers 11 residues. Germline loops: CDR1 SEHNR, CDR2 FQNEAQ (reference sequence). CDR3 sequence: CASSQNYGYTF. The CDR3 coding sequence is TGTGCCAGCAGCCAGAACTATGGCTACACCTTC. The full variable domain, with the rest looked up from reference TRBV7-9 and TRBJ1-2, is DTGVSQNPRHKITKRGQNVTFRCDPISEHNRLYWYRQTLGQGPEFLTYFQNEAQLEKSRLLSDRFSAERPKGSFSTLEIQRTEQGDSAMYLCASSQNYGYTFGSGTRLTVV.

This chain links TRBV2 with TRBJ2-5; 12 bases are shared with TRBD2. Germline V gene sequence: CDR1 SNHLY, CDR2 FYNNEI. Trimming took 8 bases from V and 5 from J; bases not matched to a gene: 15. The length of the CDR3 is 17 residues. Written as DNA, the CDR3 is TGTGCCAGCCGAGAACTAGCGGGAGGTGCGCGGCGGGAGACCCAGTACTTC. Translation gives CASRELAGGARRETQYF.

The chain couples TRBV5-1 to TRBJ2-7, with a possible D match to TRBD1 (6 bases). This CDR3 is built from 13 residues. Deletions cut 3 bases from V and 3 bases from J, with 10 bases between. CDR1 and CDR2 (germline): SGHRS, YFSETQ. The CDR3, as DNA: TGCGCCAGCAGCTGGGACACCAACTACGAGCAGTACTTC. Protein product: CASSWDTNYEQYF.

The CDR3 DNA reads as TGTGCCAGCACGAGGGGGGGCCCGGGGTCTGGAAACACCATATATTTT. It translates to CASTRGGPGSGNTIYF. This chain links TRBV7-6 with TRBJ1-3; D is possibly TRBD1 (6 bases). The ends were cut back, 7 bases at V and 1 base at J, with 17 bases in the middle. The CDR3 extends over 16 amino acids. Germline V gives CDR1 SGHVS, CDR2 FNYEAQ.

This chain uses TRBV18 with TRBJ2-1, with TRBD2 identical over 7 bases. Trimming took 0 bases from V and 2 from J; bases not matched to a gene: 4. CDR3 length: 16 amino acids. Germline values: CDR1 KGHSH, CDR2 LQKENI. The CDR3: CASSPPVLAAYNEQFF. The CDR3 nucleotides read TGTGCCAGCTCACCACCGGTCCTAGCGGCCTACAATGAGCAGTTCTTC.

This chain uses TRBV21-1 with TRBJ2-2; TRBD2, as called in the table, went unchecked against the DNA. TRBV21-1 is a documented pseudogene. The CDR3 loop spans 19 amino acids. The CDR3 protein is CASSKTEPGLKLNTGELFF. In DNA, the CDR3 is TGTGCCAGCAGCAAGACCGAACCGGGACTAAAACTGAACACCGGGGAGCTGTTTTTT.

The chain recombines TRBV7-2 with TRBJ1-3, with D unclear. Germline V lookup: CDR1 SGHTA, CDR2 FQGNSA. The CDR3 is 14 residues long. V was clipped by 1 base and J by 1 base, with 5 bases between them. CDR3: CASSLGLSGNTIYF. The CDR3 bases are TGTGCCAGCAGCTTAGGGTTATCTGGAAACACCATATATTTT.

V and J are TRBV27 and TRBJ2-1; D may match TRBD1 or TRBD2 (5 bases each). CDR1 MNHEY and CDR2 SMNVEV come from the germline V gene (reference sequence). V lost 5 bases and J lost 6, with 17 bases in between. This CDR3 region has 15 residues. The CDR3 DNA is TGTGCCAGCAGTCTACGTTACCGGGACCCCAATGAGCAGTTCTTC. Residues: CASSLRYRDPNEQFF.

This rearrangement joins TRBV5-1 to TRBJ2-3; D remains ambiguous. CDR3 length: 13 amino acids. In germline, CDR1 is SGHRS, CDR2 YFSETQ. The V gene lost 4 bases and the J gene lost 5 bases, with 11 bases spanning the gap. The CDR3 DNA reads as TGCGCCAGCAGCCCTCCCTCTGGAGATACGCAGTATTTT. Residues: CASSPPSGDTQYF.

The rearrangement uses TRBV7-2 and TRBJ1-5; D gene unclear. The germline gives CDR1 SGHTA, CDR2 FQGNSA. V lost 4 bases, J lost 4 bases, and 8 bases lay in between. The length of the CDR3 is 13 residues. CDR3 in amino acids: CASSSGQNQPQHF. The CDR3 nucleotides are TGTGCCAGCAGCTCCGGCCAGAATCAGCCCCAGCATTTT. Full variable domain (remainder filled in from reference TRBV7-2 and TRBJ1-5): GAGVSQSPSNKVTEKGKDVELRCDPISGHTALYWYRQSLGQGLEFLIYFQGNSAPDKSGLPSDRFSAERTGGSVSTLTIQRTQQEDSAVYLCASSSGQNQPQHFGDGTRLSIL.

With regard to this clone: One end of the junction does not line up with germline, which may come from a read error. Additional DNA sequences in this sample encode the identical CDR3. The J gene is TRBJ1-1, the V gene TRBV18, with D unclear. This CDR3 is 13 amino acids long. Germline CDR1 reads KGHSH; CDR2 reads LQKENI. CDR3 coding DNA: TGCGCCAGCTCACCGAGTTTGAACACTGAAGCTTTCTTT. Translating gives CASSPSLNTEAFF.

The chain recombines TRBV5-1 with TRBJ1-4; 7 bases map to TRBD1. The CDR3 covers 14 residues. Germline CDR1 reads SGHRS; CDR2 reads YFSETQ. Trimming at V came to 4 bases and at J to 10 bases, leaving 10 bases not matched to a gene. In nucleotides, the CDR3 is TGCGCCAGCAGCCAACAGGGGAACGGAGCAAAACTGTTTTTT. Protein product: CASSQQGNGAKLFF.

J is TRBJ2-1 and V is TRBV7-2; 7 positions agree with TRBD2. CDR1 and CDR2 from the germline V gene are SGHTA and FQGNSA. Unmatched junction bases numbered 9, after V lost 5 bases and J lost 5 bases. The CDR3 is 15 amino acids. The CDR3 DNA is TGTGCCAGCAGCCCCCGTGGAGCGGGAAACAATGAGCAGTTCTTC. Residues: CASSPRGAGNNEQFF.

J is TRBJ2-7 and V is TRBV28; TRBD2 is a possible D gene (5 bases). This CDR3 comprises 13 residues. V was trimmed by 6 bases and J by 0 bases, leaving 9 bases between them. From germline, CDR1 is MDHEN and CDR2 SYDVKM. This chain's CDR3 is CASRWGVSYEQYF. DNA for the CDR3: TGTGCCAGCAGATGGGGAGTCTCCTACGAGCAGTACTTC.

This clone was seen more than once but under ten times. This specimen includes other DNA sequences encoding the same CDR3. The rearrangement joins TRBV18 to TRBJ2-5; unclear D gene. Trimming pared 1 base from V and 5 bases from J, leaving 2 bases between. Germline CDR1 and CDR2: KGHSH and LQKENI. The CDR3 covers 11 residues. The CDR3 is CASSPQETQYF. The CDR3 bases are TGTGCCAGCTCACCACAGGAGACCCAGTACTTC.

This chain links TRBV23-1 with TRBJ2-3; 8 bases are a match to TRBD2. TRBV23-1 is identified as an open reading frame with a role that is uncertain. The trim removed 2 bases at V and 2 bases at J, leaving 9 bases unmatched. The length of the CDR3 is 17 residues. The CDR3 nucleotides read TGCGCCAGCAGTCAAATTATAGCGGGGCTACCCACAGATACGCAGTATTTT. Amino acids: CASSQIIAGLPTDTQYF.

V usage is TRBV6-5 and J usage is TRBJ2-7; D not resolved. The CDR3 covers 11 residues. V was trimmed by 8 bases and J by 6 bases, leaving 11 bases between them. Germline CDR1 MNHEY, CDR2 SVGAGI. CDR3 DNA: TGTGCCAGCCGGACGTTGCGCGAGCAGTACTTC. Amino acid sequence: CASRTLREQYF.

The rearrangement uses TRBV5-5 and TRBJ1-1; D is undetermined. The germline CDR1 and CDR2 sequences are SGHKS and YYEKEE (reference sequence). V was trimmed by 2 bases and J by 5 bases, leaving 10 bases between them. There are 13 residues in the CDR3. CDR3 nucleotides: TGTGCCAGCAGCTTAAGGGCGTGGACTGAAGCTTTCTTT. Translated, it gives CASSLRAWTEAFF.

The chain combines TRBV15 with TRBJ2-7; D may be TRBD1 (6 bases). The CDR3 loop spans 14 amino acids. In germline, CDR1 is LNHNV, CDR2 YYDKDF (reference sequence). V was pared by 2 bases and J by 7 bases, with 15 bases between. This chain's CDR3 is CATSRREGGREQYF. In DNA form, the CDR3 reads TGTGCCACCAGCAGAAGAGAAGGGGGACGGGAGCAGTACTTC. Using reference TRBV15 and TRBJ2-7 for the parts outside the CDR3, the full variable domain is DAMVIQNPRYQVTQFGKPVTLSCSQTLNHNVMYWYQQKSSQAPKLLFHYYDKDFNNEADTPDNFQSRRPNTSFCFLDIRSPGLGDTAMYLCATSRREGGREQYFGPGTRLTVT.

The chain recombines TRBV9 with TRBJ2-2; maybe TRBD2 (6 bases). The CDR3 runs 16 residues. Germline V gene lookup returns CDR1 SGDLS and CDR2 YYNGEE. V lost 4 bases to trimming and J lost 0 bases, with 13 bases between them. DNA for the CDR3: TGTGCCAGCAGCCCCCTGGGACTTACGAACACCGGGGAGCTGTTTTTT. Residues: CASSPLGLTNTGELFF.